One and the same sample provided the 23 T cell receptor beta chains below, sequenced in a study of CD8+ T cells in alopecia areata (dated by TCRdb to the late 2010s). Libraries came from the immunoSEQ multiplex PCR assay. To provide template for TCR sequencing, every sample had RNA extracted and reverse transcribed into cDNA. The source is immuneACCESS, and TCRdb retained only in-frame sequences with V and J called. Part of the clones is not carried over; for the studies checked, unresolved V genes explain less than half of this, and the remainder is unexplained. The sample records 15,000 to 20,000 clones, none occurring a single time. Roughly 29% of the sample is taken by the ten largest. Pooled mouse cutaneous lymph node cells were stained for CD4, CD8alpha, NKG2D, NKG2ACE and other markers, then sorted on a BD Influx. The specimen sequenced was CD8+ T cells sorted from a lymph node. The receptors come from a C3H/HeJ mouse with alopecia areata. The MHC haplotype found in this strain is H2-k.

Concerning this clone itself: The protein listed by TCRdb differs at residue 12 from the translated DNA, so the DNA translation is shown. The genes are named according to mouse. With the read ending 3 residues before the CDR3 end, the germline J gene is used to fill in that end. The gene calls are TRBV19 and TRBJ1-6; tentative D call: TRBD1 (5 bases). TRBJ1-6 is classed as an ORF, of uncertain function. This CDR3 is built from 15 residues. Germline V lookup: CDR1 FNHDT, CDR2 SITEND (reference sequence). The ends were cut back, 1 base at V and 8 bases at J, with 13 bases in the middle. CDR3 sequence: CASSIRAREDSPLYF. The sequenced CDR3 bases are TGTGCCAGCAGTATAAGGGCCAGGGAGGATTCGCCC.

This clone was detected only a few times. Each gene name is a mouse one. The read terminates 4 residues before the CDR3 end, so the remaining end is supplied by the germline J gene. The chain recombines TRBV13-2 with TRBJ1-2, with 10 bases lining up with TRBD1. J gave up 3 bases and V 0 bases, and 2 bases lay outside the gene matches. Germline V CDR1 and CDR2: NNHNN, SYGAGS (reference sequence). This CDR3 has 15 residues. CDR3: CASGDAGTGDSDYTF. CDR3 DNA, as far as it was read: TGTGCCAGCGGTGATGCAGGGACAGGGGACTCC.

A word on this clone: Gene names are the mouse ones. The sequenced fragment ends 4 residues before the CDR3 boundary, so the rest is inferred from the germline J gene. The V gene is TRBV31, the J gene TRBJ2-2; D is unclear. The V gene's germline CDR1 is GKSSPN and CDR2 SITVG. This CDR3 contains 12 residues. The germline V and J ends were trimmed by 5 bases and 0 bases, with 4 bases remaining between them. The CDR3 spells CAWDTNTGQLYF. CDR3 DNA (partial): TGTGCCTGGGACACAAACACCGGG.

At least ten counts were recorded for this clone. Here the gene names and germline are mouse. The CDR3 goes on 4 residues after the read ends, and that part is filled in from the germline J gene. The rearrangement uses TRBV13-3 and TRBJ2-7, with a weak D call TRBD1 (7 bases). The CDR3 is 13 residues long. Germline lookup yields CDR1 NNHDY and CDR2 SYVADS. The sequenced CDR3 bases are TGTGCCAGCAGGGTAGGGGGCGCGGAT. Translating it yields CASRVGGAD. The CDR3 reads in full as CASRVGGADEQYF.

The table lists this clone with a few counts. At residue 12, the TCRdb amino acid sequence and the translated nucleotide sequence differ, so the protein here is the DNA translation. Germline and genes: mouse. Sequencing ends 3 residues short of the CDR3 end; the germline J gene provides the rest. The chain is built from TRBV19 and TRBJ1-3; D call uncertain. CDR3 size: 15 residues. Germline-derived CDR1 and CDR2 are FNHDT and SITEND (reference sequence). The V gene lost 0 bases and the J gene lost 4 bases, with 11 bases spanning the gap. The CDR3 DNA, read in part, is TGTGCCAGCAGTATAGTACACAGTTGGGGAAATACG. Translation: CASSIVHSWGNT. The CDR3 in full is CASSIVHSWGNTLYF.

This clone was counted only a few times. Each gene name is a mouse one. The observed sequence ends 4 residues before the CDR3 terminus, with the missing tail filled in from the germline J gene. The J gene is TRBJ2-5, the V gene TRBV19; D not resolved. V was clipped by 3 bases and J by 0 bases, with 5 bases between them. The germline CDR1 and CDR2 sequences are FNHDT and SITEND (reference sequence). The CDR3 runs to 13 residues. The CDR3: CASSTDNQDTQYF. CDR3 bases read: TGTGCCAGCAGTACAGATAACCAAGAC.

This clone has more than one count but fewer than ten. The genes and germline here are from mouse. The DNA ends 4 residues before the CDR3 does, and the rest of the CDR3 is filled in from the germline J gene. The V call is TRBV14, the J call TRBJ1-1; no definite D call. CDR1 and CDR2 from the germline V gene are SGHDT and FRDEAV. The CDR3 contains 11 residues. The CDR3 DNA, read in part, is TGTGCCAGCAGTTTGAGACAA. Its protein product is CASSLRQ. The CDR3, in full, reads CASSLRQEVFF.

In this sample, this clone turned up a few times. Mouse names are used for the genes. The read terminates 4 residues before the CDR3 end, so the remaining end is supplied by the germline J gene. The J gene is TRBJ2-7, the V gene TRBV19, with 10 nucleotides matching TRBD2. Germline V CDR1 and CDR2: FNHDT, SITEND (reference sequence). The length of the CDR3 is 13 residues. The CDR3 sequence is CASSDWGAYEQYF. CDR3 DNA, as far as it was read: TGTGCCAGCAGCGACTGGGGGGCGTAT.

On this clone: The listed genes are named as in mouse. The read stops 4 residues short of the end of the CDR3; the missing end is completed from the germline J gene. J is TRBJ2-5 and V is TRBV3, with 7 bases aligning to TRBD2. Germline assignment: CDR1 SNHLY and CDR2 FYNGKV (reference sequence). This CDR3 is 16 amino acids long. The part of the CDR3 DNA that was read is TGTGCCAGCAGCCTCTCTCTCGGGACTGTCCGGGAC. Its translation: CASSLSLGTVRD. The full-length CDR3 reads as CASSLSLGTVRDTQYF. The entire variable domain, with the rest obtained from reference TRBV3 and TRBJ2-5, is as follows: GPKVLQIPSHQIIDMGQMVTLNCDPVSNHLYFYWYKQILGQQMEFLVNFYNGKVMEKSKLFKDQFSVERPDGSYFTLKIQPTALEDSAVYFCASSLSLGTVRDTQYFGPGTRLLVL.

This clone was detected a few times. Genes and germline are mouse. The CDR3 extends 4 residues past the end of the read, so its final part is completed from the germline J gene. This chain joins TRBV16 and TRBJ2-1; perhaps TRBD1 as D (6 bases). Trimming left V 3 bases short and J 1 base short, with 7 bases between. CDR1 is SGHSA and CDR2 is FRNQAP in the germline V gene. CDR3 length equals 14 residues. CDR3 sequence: CASSFGTNYAEQFF. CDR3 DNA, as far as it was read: TGTGCAAGCAGCTTCGGGACAAACTATGCT.

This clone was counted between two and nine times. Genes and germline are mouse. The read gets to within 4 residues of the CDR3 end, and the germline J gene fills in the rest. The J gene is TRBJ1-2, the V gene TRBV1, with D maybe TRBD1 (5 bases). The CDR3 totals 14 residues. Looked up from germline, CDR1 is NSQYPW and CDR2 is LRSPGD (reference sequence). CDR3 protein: CTCSPGTGGSDYTF. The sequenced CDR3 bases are TGCACCTGCAGTCCCGGGACTGGGGGGAGC.

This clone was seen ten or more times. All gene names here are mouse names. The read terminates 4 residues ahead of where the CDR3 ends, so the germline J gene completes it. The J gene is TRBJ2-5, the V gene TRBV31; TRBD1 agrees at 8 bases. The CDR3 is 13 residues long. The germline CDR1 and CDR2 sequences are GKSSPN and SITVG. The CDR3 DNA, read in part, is TGTGCCTGGAGTGTCCGGGACAGGGAC. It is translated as CAWSVRDRD. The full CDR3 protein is CAWSVRDRDTQYF.

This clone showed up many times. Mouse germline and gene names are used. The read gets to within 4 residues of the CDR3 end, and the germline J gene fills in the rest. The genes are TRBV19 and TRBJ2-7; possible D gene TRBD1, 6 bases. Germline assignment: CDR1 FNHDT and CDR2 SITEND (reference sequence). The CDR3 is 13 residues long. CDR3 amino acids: CASSIRDTYEQYF. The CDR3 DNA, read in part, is TGTGCCAGCAGTATCCGGGACACATAT.

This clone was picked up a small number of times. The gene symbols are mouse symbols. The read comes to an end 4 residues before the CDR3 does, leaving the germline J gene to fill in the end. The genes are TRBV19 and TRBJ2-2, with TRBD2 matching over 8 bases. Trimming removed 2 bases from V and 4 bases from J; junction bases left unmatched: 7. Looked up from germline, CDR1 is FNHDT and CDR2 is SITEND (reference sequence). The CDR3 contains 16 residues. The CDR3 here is CASSIGGGDRTGQLYF. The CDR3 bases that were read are TGTGCCAGCAGTATTGGTGGGGGGGATCGCACCGGG.

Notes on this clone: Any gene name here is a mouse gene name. The covered CDR3 bases are TGTGCCAGCAGGCTTCGACTGGGGGTTTACTAT. As protein: CASRLRLGVYY. The entire CDR3 sequence reads CASRLRLGVYYEQYF. V usage is TRBV14 and J usage is TRBJ2-7, with 9 positions matching TRBD2. The CDR3 extends 4 residues past the end of the read, so its final part is completed from the germline J gene. The V gene's germline CDR1 is SGHDT and CDR2 FRDEAV. V lost 5 bases and J lost 3; bases outside the gene matches: 9. The CDR3 has 15 residues. The full variable domain, with the rest looked up from reference TRBV14 and TRBJ2-7, is EAGVTQSPRYAVLQEGQAVSFWCDPISGHDTLYWYQQPRDQGPQLLVYFRDEAVIDNSQLPSDRFSAVRPKGTNSTLKIQSAKQGDTATYLCASRLRLGVYYEQYFGPGTRLTVL.

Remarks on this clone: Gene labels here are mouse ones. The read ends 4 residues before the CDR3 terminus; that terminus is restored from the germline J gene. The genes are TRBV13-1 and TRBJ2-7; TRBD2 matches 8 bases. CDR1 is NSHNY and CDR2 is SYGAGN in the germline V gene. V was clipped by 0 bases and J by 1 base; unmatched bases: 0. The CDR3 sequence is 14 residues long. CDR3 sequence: CASSDGTGSYEQYF. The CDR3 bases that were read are TGTGCCAGCAGTGATGGGACTGGGTCCTAT.

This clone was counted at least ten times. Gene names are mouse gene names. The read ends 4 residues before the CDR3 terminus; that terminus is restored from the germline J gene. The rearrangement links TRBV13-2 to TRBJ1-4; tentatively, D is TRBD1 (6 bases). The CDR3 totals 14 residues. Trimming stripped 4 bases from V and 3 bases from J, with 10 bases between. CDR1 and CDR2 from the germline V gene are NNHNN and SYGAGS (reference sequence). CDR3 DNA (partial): TGTGCCAGCGGTCCCGGGACAACCAACGAA. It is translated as CASGPGTTNE. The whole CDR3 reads CASGPGTTNERLFF.

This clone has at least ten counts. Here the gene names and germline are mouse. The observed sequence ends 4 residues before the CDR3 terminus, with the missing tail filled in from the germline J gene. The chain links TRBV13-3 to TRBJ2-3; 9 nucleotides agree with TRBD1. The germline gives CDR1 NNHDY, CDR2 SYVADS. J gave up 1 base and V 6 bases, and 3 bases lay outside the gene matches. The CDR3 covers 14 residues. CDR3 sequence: CASTTGGGAETLYF. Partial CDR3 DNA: TGTGCCAGCACCACAGGGGGCGGTGCAGAA.

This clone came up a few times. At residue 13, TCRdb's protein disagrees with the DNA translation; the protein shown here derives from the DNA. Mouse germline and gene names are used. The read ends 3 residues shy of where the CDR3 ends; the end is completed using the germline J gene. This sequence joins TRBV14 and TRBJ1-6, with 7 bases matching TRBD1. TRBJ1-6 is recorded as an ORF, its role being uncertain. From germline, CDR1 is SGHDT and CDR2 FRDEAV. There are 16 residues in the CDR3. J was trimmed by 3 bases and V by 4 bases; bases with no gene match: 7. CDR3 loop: CASSPSTGLYNSPLYF. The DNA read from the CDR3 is TGTGCCAGCAGTCCGTCGACAGGGCTCTATAATTCGCCC.

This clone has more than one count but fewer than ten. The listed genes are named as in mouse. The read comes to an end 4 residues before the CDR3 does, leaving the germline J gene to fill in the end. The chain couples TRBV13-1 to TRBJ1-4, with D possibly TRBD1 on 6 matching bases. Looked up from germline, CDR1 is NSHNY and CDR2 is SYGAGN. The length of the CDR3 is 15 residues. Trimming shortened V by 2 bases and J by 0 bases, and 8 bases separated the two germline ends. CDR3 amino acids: CASSETGFSNERLFF. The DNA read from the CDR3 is TGTGCCAGCAGTGAGACAGGTTTTTCCAACGAA.

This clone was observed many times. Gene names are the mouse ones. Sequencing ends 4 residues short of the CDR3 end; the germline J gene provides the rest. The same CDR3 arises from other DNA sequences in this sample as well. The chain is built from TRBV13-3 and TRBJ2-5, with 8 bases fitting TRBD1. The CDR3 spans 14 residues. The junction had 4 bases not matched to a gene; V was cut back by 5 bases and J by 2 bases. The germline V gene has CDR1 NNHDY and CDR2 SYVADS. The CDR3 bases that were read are TGTGCCAGCAGCGGTGACAGGGGCCAAGAC. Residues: CASSGDRGQD. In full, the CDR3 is CASSGDRGQDTQYF.

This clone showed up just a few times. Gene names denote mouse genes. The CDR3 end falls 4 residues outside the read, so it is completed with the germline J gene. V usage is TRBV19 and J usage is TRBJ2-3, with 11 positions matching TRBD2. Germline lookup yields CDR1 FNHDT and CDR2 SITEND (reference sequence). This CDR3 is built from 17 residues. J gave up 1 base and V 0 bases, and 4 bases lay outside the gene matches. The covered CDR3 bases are TGTGCCAGCAGTATAGAACTGGGGGGGCGTGGTGCAGAA. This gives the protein CASSIELGGRGAE. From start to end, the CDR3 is CASSIELGGRGAETLYF.

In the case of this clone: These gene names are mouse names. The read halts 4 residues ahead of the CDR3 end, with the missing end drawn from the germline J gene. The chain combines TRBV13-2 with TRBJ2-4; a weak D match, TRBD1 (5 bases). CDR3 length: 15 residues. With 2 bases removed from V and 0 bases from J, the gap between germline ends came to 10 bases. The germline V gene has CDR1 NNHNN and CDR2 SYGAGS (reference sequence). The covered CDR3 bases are TGTGCCAGCGGTGACCTGCAGGGTAGTCAAAAC. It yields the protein CASGDLQGSQN. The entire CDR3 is CASGDLQGSQNTLYF.